Each of the 17 T cell receptor beta chains below was sequenced from the same sample in a study of tumor and adjacent non-tumor tissue in lung cancer. RNA was extracted from bulk tissue without any cell sorting. TCRbeta libraries were built with three rounds of nested PCR, modified from ARM-PCR. TCRdb called the multiplex PCR reads again in MiXCR, with one record for every CDR3 protein. The repertoire includes about 70,000 distinct CDR3 sequences, around three quarters of them detected once, and about 28% sits in the top ten. Sequencing was done on a sample of lung tumor tissue. These receptors all stem from a man aged 55 to 70 with non-small cell lung cancer.

This clonotype was observed a single time. Since no conserved phenylalanine or tryptophan closes the CDR3, a read error is the likely cause. The DNA is left out, because the CDR3 cannot be placed on it with certainty; the CDR3 is given as TCRdb lists it. The rearrangement joins TRBV29-1 to TRBJ2-1; the DNA was not used to check the table's D call, TRBD1. The CDR3 has 14 amino acids, counting both end residues. Germline-derived CDR1 and CDR2 are SQVTM and ANQGSEA. CDR3 in amino acids: CSAHLDRTYNEEFS.

The J gene is TRBJ2-3, the V gene TRBV20-1; 8 nucleotides agree with TRBD2. CDR3 length equals 15 residues. Per germline, CDR1 DFQATT and CDR2 SNEGSKA (reference sequence). V lost 8 bases to trimming and J lost 0 bases; unmatched junction nucleotides: 10. In nucleotides, the CDR3 is TGCAGTTTTTACGATCGGGGGGGGAGCACAGATACGCAGTATTTT. This sequence encodes CSFYDRGGSTDTQYF.

Turning to this clonotype: Without the conserved terminal phenylalanine or tryptophan, this CDR3 likely stems from a read error. The chain is built from TRBV6-1 and TRBJ1-5; D perhaps matches TRBD1 (5 bases). Per germline, CDR1 MNHNS and CDR2 SASEGT. There are 16 residues in the CDR3. CDR3 sequence reads: CAGSGSGGLANQPQHL. CDR3 in DNA: TGTGCCGGCAGTGGATCTGGGGGGTTGGCAAATCAGCCCCAGCATCTT.

The genes are TRBV29-1 and TRBJ2-1; D may be TRBD1 or TRBD2 (5 bases each). Per the germline V gene, CDR1 is SQVTM and CDR2 is ANQGSEA. CDR3 length: 16 residues. Trimming took 4 bases from V and 7 from J, leaving 23 bases between them. CDR3 residues: CSVVFWVSVGRNEQFF. The CDR3 region has the DNA TGCAGCGTTGTCTTCTGGGTGTCGGTGGGACGTAATGAGCAGTTCTTC.

V is TRBV6-6 and J is TRBJ1-5; D might be TRBD1 (5 bases). The assigned J gene may be wrong: the sequence end matches TRBJ2-3 better. The CDR3 sequence is 13 residues long. Looked up from germline, CDR1 is MNHNY and CDR2 is SVGAGI (reference sequence). For the CDR3, the DNA is TGTGCCAGCAGACCAAACAGGAATCAGTCCCAGTATTTT. Its protein product is CASRPNRNQSQYF.

Comments on this clonotype: At one of its ends the junction is not consistent with the germline gene, which may arise from a read error. The CDR3 DNA reads as TGCAGCGTTGATGAGGGCATAAAAGAGCAGTTATTC. It codes for CSVDEGIKEQLF. This chain joins TRBV29-1 and TRBJ2-1, with D maybe TRBD2 (5 bases). Germline lookup yields CDR1 SQVTM and CDR2 ANQGSEA. This CDR3 is built from 12 residues.

The chain joins TRBV6-2 or TRBV6-3 to TRBJ2-5, with D possibly being TRBD2 (6 bases). The CDR3 consists of 15 residues. Germline V gene sequence: CDR1 MNHEY, CDR2 SVGEGT. V was trimmed by 6 bases and J by 10 bases, leaving 24 bases between them. CDR3 in amino acids: CASRGTGGPSRDQYF. CDR3 bases: TGTGCCAGCAGGGGAACAGGAGGGCCTTCGCGAGACCAGTACTTC.

On this clonotype: A junction end diverges from the germline sequence, so it may reflect a read error. The chain has TRBV29-1 and TRBJ2-1; D might be TRBD1 or TRBD2, each matching 5 bases. This CDR3 spans 16 amino acids. The germline V gene has CDR1 SQVTM and CDR2 ANQGSEA. The CDR3 sequence: CSVRVNRFRGVEERFF. The CDR3, as DNA: TGCAGCGTTCGAGTAAACAGGTTTAGAGGGGTTGAGGAGCGGTTCTTC.

This clonotype was observed a handful of times. Germline and junction disagree at one end, which may indicate a read error. The chain recombines TRBV6-5 with TRBJ2-1; D ambiguous. The germline CDR1 and CDR2 sequences are MNHEY and SVGAGI. This CDR3 spans 14 amino acids. CDR3 protein: CASSGLVRYNEQLF. Here the CDR3 DNA reads TGTGCCAGCAGCGGCCTAGTGAGATACAATGAGCAGCTCTTC.

About this clonotype: At one boundary the junction diverges from the germline segment, which might be a read error. V usage is TRBV6-5 and J usage is TRBJ1-6; unclear D gene. The CDR3 consists of 12 residues. CDR1 and CDR2 (germline): MNHEY, SVGAGI. CDR3 loop: CASRSRYSPFHF. The CDR3 DNA follows: TGTGCCAGCCGCTCACGGTACTCACCCTTCCACTTT.

To note about this clonotype: A junction boundary mismatches the germline segment, possibly from a read error. The chain is built from TRBV20-1 and TRBJ2-1, with a tentative D call TRBD2 (6 bases). The CDR3 covers 14 residues. Germline V CDR1 and CDR2: DFQATT, SNEGSKA (reference sequence). The CDR3 protein is CSALGRRSYDEQFF. Written as DNA, the CDR3 is TGCAGTGCCCTAGGGAGGAGATCCTACGATGAGCAGTTCTTC.

V gene TRBV7-9 combines with J gene TRBJ2-2, with 7 nucleotides matching TRBD1. This CDR3 comprises 15 residues. V was clipped by 4 bases and J by 5 bases; unmatched bases: 7. Per germline, CDR1 SEHNR and CDR2 FQNEAQ (reference sequence). This chain's CDR3 is CASSSAGTVTGELFF. The CDR3 DNA follows: TGTGCCAGCAGCTCGGCCGGGACAGTGACCGGGGAGCTGTTTTTT.

This clonotype was counted between two and nine times. This may come from a read error, since a much larger clone is one base off. The chain uses TRBV7-9 and TRBJ2-1, with TRBD2 matching 9 bases. The CDR3 is 17 amino acids. Germline CDR1 reads SEHNR; CDR2 reads FQNEAQ (reference sequence). The trim removed 6 bases at V and 4 bases at J, leaving 13 bases unmatched. Here the CDR3 reads CASSFPGLAIFYNEQFF. The DNA of the CDR3 is TGTGCCAGCAGTTTTCCCGGACTAGCGATTTTTTACAATGAGCAGTTCTTC.

Regarding this clonotype: A much larger clone lies one base from this, so it may be a read error. The rearrangement uses TRBV20-1 and TRBJ1-6; possibly TRBD1 for D (5 bases). Trimming removed 7 bases at V and 3 bases at J, with 16 bases between. CDR1 DFQATT and CDR2 SNEGSKA come from the germline V gene (reference sequence). CDR3 length: 15 amino acids. The CDR3 DNA reads TGCAGTGTTCTGGGGGAGGGTGACTATAATTCACCCCTCCACTTT. It is translated as CSVLGEGDYNSPLHF.

Regarding this clonotype: Germline is not matched at one junction end, which may reflect a read error. The rearrangement uses TRBV12-5 and TRBJ1-1; weak D call: TRBD1 (6 bases). CDR3 length equals 15 residues. From germline, CDR1 is LGHNT and CDR2 FRNRAP. The CDR3 reads CDSGLGAGANTETFF. For the CDR3, the DNA is TGTGATAGTGGTTTGGGGGCAGGGGCGAACACTGAAACTTTCTTT.

A note on this clonotype: This likely comes from a read error, as the CDR3 has no conserved phenylalanine or tryptophan at its end. This chain joins TRBV20-1 and TRBJ2-2; TRBD2 matches at 8 bases. This CDR3 spans 13 amino acids. The germline V gene encodes CDR1 DFQATT and CDR2 SNEGSKA (reference sequence). V shed 3 bases, J shed 9 bases, and the junction held 6 bases outside the gene matches. The CDR3 sequence: CSARGLESRELFS. Here the CDR3 DNA reads TGCAGTGCTAGGGGACTAGAATCCCGGGAGCTGTTTTCT.

V usage is TRBV5-4 and J usage is TRBJ2-1; 11 bases line up with TRBD2. The CDR3 runs to 16 residues. Germline CDR1 SGHNT, CDR2 YYREEE (reference sequence). V shed 4 bases and J 4 bases; nucleotides not matched to a gene: 7. CDR3 amino acids: CASSIIAGGPYNEQFF. For the CDR3, the DNA is TGTGCCAGCAGCATAATAGCGGGAGGGCCATACAATGAGCAGTTCTTC.